This TCR delta chain was found in a study of gamma-delta chains in newborns, infants, children. About the research overall: Microbial exposure reportedly drives polyclonal innate γδ T cell expansion after birth.

TCRdb re-called clones from the reads via CATT. The repertoire holds thousands of delta-chain clones, with approximately 1.6% as singletons. As regards this clone: A far more abundant clone sits one base away, making this likely a read error. Other DNA sequences in this specimen translate into the identical CDR3.

V was clipped by 2 bases and J by 10 bases, with 14 bases between them. CDR3 size: 13 residues. Germline CDR1 is TSWWSYY and CDR2 is QGS. This rearrangement joins TRDV1 to TRDJ1; D call uncertain. Sequenced material: blood. The receptor comes from a child who was a newborn, infant or young child, either healthy, febrile or measles-vaccinated (not recorded which). The DNA for the CDR3 is TGTGCTCTTGGGGAAAGCCGACAACGTAGACTCATCTTT. Translation: CALGESRQRRLIF.